This T cell receptor beta chain was recovered during a study of blood T cell repertoires in COVID-19 (dated by TCRdb to the early 2020s). Concerning the study at large: The collaborator samples originated in the United States, Italy and Spain and spanned the acute and convalescent phases of COVID-19. The prospective study material was composed of cDNA or gDNA derived from T cells, B-cell-depleted T cells, or PBMCs. Deeply sampled blood TCRbeta repertoires from subjects exposed to, actively infected with, or recovered from COVID-19 were included in the dataset. The repertoires were released in a freely available public database meant as a resource for research on the immune response to SARS-CoV-2. The samples were drawn from two sources: the first 160 participants of the ongoing ImmuneRACE study, and 1,254 subjects contributed by 6 global collaborators. Sample metadata almost always included a de-identified subject ID, COVID-19 status, age in years and sex. Where HLA class I and class II types were available, the types were taken from metadata supplied by the sample provider, not from assay-based typing. Study-level results and caveats: The quantity of clinical and demographic metadata differed by source and by participant and was supplied without curation.

TCRbeta CDR3 regions were amplified from genomic DNA using the immunoSEQ Assay, a bias-controlled multiplex PCR. In the original analysis: Nucleated cell counts per sample were estimated from amplification of reference gene primers within the assay. Sequence reads were collapsed and filtered to measure the absolute abundance of every unique TCRbeta CDR3 rearrangement. Productive Simpson clonality was computed per sample as the square root of Simpson's diversity index over productive rearrangements. TCRdb carries this immuneACCESS record with in-frame sequences only. Its versions omit some clonotypes, under half of them owing to an unresolved V gene in the studies checked, with the rest unexplained. V, J and clone size reflect that table, while D and trimming were determined from the DNA. In all, the sample holds hundreds of thousands of clones, and 80% to 90% of those were seen once. The top ten constitute approximately 4.2% of the sample.

Participants in the prospective study were enrolled through a virtual design, were aged roughly 18 to 100 years, and lived in 24 United States geographic areas. Cohort assignment in the prospective study relied on participant-reported clinical history from a screening survey and a study questionnaire. Each participant in the prospective study had whole blood, serum and a nasopharyngeal or oropharyngeal swab collected by mobile phlebotomists. Participants in the prospective study had the option to provide additional blood draws and questionnaires over a roughly 2-month period. Before DNA extraction, prospective study blood samples were shipped either frozen or at room temperature. Trimming at the junction amounts to 4 bases on V and 3 bases on J, and the germline ends lie 18 bases apart. CDR1 and CDR2, per the germline V gene (reference sequence), are LNHDA and SQIVND. CDR3 length: 16 amino acids, cysteine to phenylalanine. Only the CDR3 DNA stays, 48 bases, in frame from base 1.

Regarding this clone: Its antigen is still unknown. Per-base quality was not reported, and no clone a single base away is much larger than it.

The V and J genes are TRBV19 and TRBJ1-2, with no confident D gene call. The receptor was isolated from a woman aged 40-49 years with acute COVID-19. Sequencing input: PBMCs or T cells enriched from blood (not recorded which). The CDR3 loop reads CASSTSGTPLYYGYTF. The sequenced DNA is TGTGCCAGTAGTACATCGGGAACCCCCCTATACTATGGCTACACCTTC.